This is a list of T cell receptor beta chains from one sample in a study of T cells expressing NK-cell markers. TCRdb reprocessed the 5' RACE reads and stores each CDR3 protein as one record, lacking DNA. Its clone listing holds roughly 180,000 distinct CDR3 sequences. The sequenced sample was blood T cells: a sorted CD56 or NKG2C T cell subset, CD4+ or CD8+ T cells, or bulk PBMC T cells (not recorded which). The receptors were gathered from a man aged 18 to 70 in good health. Both conserved end residues are part of each CDR3. Size is omitted from some rows. Given values are once, few, many or a class for expanded clones.

TRBV7-8	TRBJ2-1	-	CASSLAIPLLEQFF
TRBV29-1	TRBJ1-2	-	CSVENFEPNYGYTF
TRBV5-6	TRBJ2-7	-	CASSLGTGGRSYEQYF
TRBV9	TRBJ2-3	-	CASSVTDGRPDTQYF
TRBV6-5	TRBJ2-1	-	CASSNGTRLLGGGEQFF
TRBV29-1	TRBJ2-3	-	CSVEKYRDGSTDTQYF
TRBV9	TRBJ2-1	-	CASSAPGLAVVSSYNEQFF
TRBV29-1	TRBJ2-6	-	CSVEALGEYVLTF
TRBV5-6	TRBJ1-6	-	CASSMGHFNSPLHF
TRBV20-1	TRBJ1-2	-	CSARPRDRAYGYTF
TRBV9	TRBJ1-2	-	CASSVVTGADYYGYTF
TRBV5-6	TRBJ1-2	-	CASSSAVASYGYTF
TRBV7-9	TRBJ2-1	-	CASSLGTPGQGVVEQFF
TRBV20-1	TRBJ2-5	-	CSASSTSGYQETQYF
TRBV12-3/TRBV12-4	TRBJ2-4	-	CASSSIQTLTGIAKNIQYF
TRBV11-2	TRBJ2-5	-	CASSLDGERWGKETQYF
TRBV6-1	TRBJ2-5	-	CASSEYGTGWVTQYF
TRBV13	TRBJ2-5	-	CASSVRLAGGQETQYF
TRBV27	TRBJ2-5	-	CASTNNGWSGMETQYF
TRBV21-1	TRBJ2-3	-	CASSNDSMADTQYF
TRBV28	TRBJ2-7	-	CASSKDNGGREQYF
TRBV5-6	TRBJ2-1	-	CASSCAGRDCTGILDEQFF
TRBV6-4	TRBJ1-6	-	CASSLDSDNSPLHF
TRBV7-9	TRBJ2-1	-	CASSSQGAGYNEQFF
TRBV6-5	TRBJ2-5	-	CASSYSLGGSQETQYF
TRBV7-2	TRBJ2-1	-	CASKRTSGGGNEQFF
TRBV20-1	TRBJ2-7	-	CSARGQASPYEQYF
TRBV29-1	TRBJ2-2	-	CSVEDLGPGELFF
TRBV25-1	TRBJ1-2	large	CASSESARGGYTF
TRBV12-3/TRBV12-4	TRBJ2-1	-	CASNNRGGEYNEQFF
TRBV6-1	TRBJ2-1	-	CASREGTTPYNEQFF
TRBV2	TRBJ1-5	-	CASSSLTPTGKSNQPQHF
TRBV9	TRBJ2-5	-	CASSVGTSGAHQETQYF
TRBV5-1	TRBJ2-7	-	CASSLTPAGFTYEQYF
TRBV7-9	TRBJ2-5	-	CASSLALSVDQETQYF
TRBV5-1	TRBJ1-4	-	CASSGLLQGAQEKLFF
TRBV23-1	TRBJ2-5	-	CASGRRGWRSGTSGGTWETQYF
TRBV11-2	TRBJ2-1	-	CASSLTGEDEQFF
TRBV12-3/TRBV12-4	TRBJ2-1	-	CASSPGLAGPSSYNEQFF
TRBV10-3	TRBJ2-7	-	CAISEPGFYEQYF
TRBV2	TRBJ1-2	-	CASTSRDRGAVWGYTF
TRBV11-2	TRBJ2-5	-	CASSFEAKTQYF
TRBV7-9	TRBJ1-5	-	CASSATEDNQPQHF
TRBV6-5	TRBJ2-7	-	CASSFAGQFSYEQYF
TRBV7-9	TRBJ2-3	-	CASHSIRGESTDTQYF
TRBV5-1	TRBJ2-3	-	CASSFEEWSKIFTDTQYF
TRBV11-1	TRBJ1-2	-	CASSLRGRASGYTF
TRBV12-3/TRBV12-4	TRBJ2-7	-	CASRGGTTYEQYF
TRBV2	TRBJ2-7	-	CASGHPTDSYEQYF
TRBV7-9	TRBJ2-3	-	CASRTGQRGVVDTQYF
TRBV7-9	TRBJ2-5	-	CASSKGSRQYQETQYF
TRBV24-1	TRBJ2-3	-	CATSPGGRGARLTDTQYF
TRBV6-5	TRBJ2-1	-	CASSYSEGNEQFF
TRBV6-4	TRBJ2-3	-	CASSGGATDTQYF
TRBV5-6	TRBJ1-2	-	CASSLKDGQGNGYTF
TRBV4-2	TRBJ2-5	-	CASSQDPGGSMYQETQYF
TRBV9	TRBJ1-4	-	CASSSPGALNEKLFF
TRBV2	TRBJ1-2	-	CASSDPPWTENYGYTF
TRBV5-1	TRBJ2-7	-	CASSLGLAALEQYF